Sequencing of this T cell receptor (beta chain) was carried out in a study of T cells in Graves' hyperthyroidism and ophthalmopathy. This clonotype was counted ten times or more. The CDR3 totals 16 residues. Germline CDR1 and CDR2: SNHLY and FYNNEI. Trimming took 3 bases from V and 2 from J; bases not matched to a gene: 10. The TCR beta CDR3 regions underwent amplification using RNA transcripts as the source. HTBI primers drove first-round RT-PCR of the TCR CDR3. TCRdb called the multiplex PCR reads again in MiXCR, with one record for every CDR3 protein. The sample yields roughly 750,000 distinct CDR3 sequences, about a sixth seen once. Subjects aged 18 to 65 presented with newly diagnosed hyperthyroidism of less than 2 months' duration. PBMCs were derived from about 10 ml fresh peripheral blood.

V gene TRBV2 combines with J gene TRBJ2-7; 7 nucleotides align to TRBD1. Input material: blood. This sequence originates from a man between 18 and 29 years old with Graves' hyperthyroidism. In DNA, the CDR3 is TGTGCCAGCAGTGACATAACGACAGGGTACACCTACGAGCAGTACTTC. Protein sequence: CASSDITTGYTYEQYF.